A selection of T cell receptor beta chains follows, all from one sample in a study of shared T cell receptors in the human thymus. This table comes from immunoSEQ multiplex PCR, and its TCRdb copy is limited to in-frame clones, with some not included. The repertoire holds 700,000 or so clones, with approximately 83% as singletons. Separately, the same data were catalogued under a study of human thymus T cells.

The sequenced sample consisted of thymocytes. Source of these receptors: a girl under three years old with a congenital heart defect. The CDR3 runs from the conserved cysteine through the conserved F or W. The D gene is left open where the match is weak. Clone size is stated in some rows and not others, as once, few, many or a class when expanded.

V	D	size	length	J	DNA	CDR3
TRBV10-3	NA	NA	11	TRBJ1-2	TGTGCCATCAGGACCGGGAGGGGCTACACCTTC	CAIRTGRGYTF
TRBV13	TRBD1	NA	19	TRBJ1-1	TGTGCCAGCAGCTTGGCCCTAAACCGAGAGGGGGCTGGGAGCACTGAAGCTTTCTTT	CASSLALNREGAGSTEAFF
TRBV19	TRBD1	once	17	TRBJ1-1	TGTGCCAGTTTGGGACGAGCCAGAGGGGGCGATTTTACTGAAGCTTTCTTT	CASLGRARGGDFTEAFF
TRBV7-3	TRBD2	NA	17	TRBJ2-3	TGTGCCAGCAGCCCCCTTGGGGTGCGGGGGGGCACAGATACGCAGTATTTT	CASSPLGVRGGTDTQYF
TRBV6-6	TRBD1	NA	13	TRBJ1-2	TGTGCCAGCAGTTACGGGACAGTCTATGGCTACACCTTC	CASSYGTVYGYTF
TRBV14	NA	NA	17	TRBJ1-2	TGTGCCAGCAGCCAAGAGAGAGGCAGCTTAAATAACTATGGCTACACCTTC	CASSQERGSLNNYGYTF
TRBV9	NA	NA	15	TRBJ1-2	TGTGCCAGCAGCGTGGGGGGGACCTCGAAGGGAGGCTACACCTTC	CASSVGGTSKGGYTF
TRBV19	NA	few	16	TRBJ1-1	TGTGCCAGTAGCATATGGTGGGGGCCGGAGGCCACTGAAGCTTTCTTT	CASSIWWGPEATEAFF
TRBV12-5	NA	NA	13	TRBJ1-2	TGTGCTAGTGGTTTGAACCCAGCGGAGGGCTACACCTTC	CASGLNPAEGYTF
TRBV19	NA	NA	14	TRBJ1-1	TGTGCCAGTAGTATTTTTTCCTTGAACACTGAAGCTTTCTTT	CASSIFSLNTEAFF
TRBV14	NA	NA	13	TRBJ2-7	TGTGCCAGCAGCCAAGCCCACAGAGACGAGCAGTACTTC	CASSQAHRDEQYF
TRBV5-1	TRBD2	NA	16	TRBJ2-3	TGCGCCAGCAGCTTGGCCGCGGGGGGCCTGACAGATACGCAGTATTTT	CASSLAAGGLTDTQYF
TRBV10-3	TRBD1	NA	16	TRBJ1-6	TGTGCCATCAGTGACCCGCCGGGACAGGGCCGCTCACCCCTCCACTTT	CAISDPPGQGRSPLHF
TRBV28	NA	NA	16	TRBJ2-5	TGTGCCAGCAGTTTACCCTTCGACAGGCACCAAGAGACCCAGTACTTC	CASSLPFDRHQETQYF
TRBV5-1	NA	NA	14	TRBJ2-7	TGCGCCAGCAGCTTCCTCAATAGTCCCTACGAGCAGTACTTC	CASSFLNSPYEQYF
TRBV5-1	NA	NA	14	TRBJ2-7	TGCGCCAGCAGCTTGGGACAGCGCCCCGGCGAGCAGTACTTC	CASSLGQRPGEQYF
TRBV6-1	NA	NA	13	TRBJ1-5	TGTGCCAGCAGTGATTTTCAGGATCAGCCCCAGCATTTT	CASSDFQDQPQHF
TRBV28	NA	NA	22	TRBJ1-2	TGTGCCAGCACATTAGATCTCAGCGGTGGGGGGAACTCCCGCGGGGGCTACTATGGCTACACCTTC	CASTLDLSGGGNSRGGYYGYTF